Presented here are 14 T cell receptor beta chains from one specimen sequenced in a study of T cell responses to AZD1222 COVID-19 vaccine. TCRdb's table, derived via immunoSEQ multiplex PCR, lists solely in-frame clones and lacks some. The sample shows about 130,000 clones, 86% of them seen only once. The sequencing here drew on peripheral blood, taken on day 0 of AZD1222 vaccination. The receptors derive from an adult in good health.

This chain uses TRBV4-3 with TRBJ1-3; TRBD1 is a possible D gene (5 bases). The CDR3 runs to 14 residues. In germline, CDR1 is LGHNA, CDR2 YSLEER. V was cut by 0 bases and J by 7 bases, with 10 bases left in between. CDR3 loop: CASSQDRVRNTIYF. The DNA of the CDR3 is TGCGCCAGCAGCCAAGACAGGGTGAGGAACACCATATATTTT.

V is TRBV7-8 and J is TRBJ1-4; possible D gene TRBD1, 6 bases. There are 18 residues in the CDR3. Trimming pared 5 bases from V and 6 bases from J, leaving 25 bases between. The V gene's germline CDR1 is SGHVS and CDR2 FQNEAQ. This chain's CDR3 is CASSPRGDTRLRHEKLFF. CDR3 coding DNA: TGTGCCAGCAGCCCTAGAGGGGACACGCGTTTAAGACATGAAAAACTGTTTTTT.

This clone was seen a handful of times. The chain has TRBV27 and TRBJ2-7, with TRBD1 matching 10 bases. With V trimmed by 5 bases and J by 4 bases, 8 bases remained unmatched. The CDR3 has 15 amino acids. Per germline, CDR1 MNHEY and CDR2 SMNVEV (reference sequence). The CDR3 is CASSRGGTGVYEQYF. Written as DNA, the CDR3 is TGTGCCAGCAGTCGGGGGGGGACAGGGGTATACGAGCAGTACTTC.

This clone was observed a handful of times. The V call is TRBV27, the J call TRBJ1-6, with no clear D. CDR3 size: 20 residues. V lost 1 base to trimming and J lost 7 bases, with 26 bases between them. The germline V gene encodes CDR1 MNHEY and CDR2 SMNVEV (reference sequence). CDR3 amino acids: CASSLFGVGGGLSANSPLHF. CDR3 coding DNA: TGTGCCAGCAGTTTATTCGGAGTCGGTGGAGGCTTGTCGGCAAATTCACCCCTCCACTTT.

This sequence joins TRBV4-3 and TRBJ2-7, with 8 bases identical to TRBD1. The CDR3 is 15 residues long. The ends lost 4 bases at V and 4 bases at J; junction bases unmatched: 9. Germline loops: CDR1 LGHNA, CDR2 YSLEER. The CDR3 nucleotides are TGCGCCAGCAGCCTCAACAGGGGGGCATTGTACGAGCAGTACTTC. Translating gives CASSLNRGALYEQYF.

A remark on this clone: Other DNA sequences in this sample translate to the same CDR3. The rearrangement uses TRBV11-2 and TRBJ1-1; D not resolved. The germline CDR1 and CDR2 sequences are SGHAT and FQNNGV. The V end lost 1 base, the J end lost 4 bases, and 4 bases lay between the germline ends. The CDR3 loop spans 12 amino acids. The CDR3 DNA follows: TGTGCCAGCAGCTTAGTAGGCACTGAAGCTTTCTTT. Residues: CASSLVGTEAFF.

A remark on this clone: Other DNA sequences in the sample encode the same CDR3. The chain uses TRBV2 and TRBJ2-2; the D gene is possibly TRBD1 (5 bases). V was pared by 7 bases and J by 6 bases, with 6 bases between. The length of the CDR3 is 11 residues. CDR1 and CDR2 (germline): SNHLY, FYNNEI. The CDR3 DNA reads as TGTGCCAGCAAACAGGCCGGGGAGCTGTTTTTT. It is translated as CASKQAGELFF.

V gene TRBV5-5 combines with J gene TRBJ1-2; 8 positions agree with TRBD1. Germline V gene data show CDR1 as SGHKS and CDR2 as YYEKEE (reference sequence). With V trimmed by 6 bases and J by 4 bases, 8 bases remained unmatched. This CDR3 has 14 amino acids. The CDR3: CASNGQGSLYGYTF. The CDR3 region has the DNA TGTGCCAGCAATGGACAGGGCTCGCTCTATGGCTACACCTTC.

The gene calls are TRBV7-9 and TRBJ1-3; D may be TRBD1 (6 bases). Per the germline V gene, CDR1 is SEHNR and CDR2 is FQNEAQ (reference sequence). V was cut by 1 base and J by 4 bases, with 11 bases left in between. The CDR3 length is 15 residues. The CDR3 loop reads CASSLEGGLGNTIYF. Written as DNA, the CDR3 is TGTGCCAGCAGCTTAGAAGGGGGACTGGGAAACACCATATATTTT.

The chain combines TRBV18 with TRBJ1-1, with 7 nucleotides matching TRBD1. The CDR3 consists of 14 residues. Germline CDR1 is KGHSH and CDR2 is LQKENI. Trimming took 3 bases from V and 5 from J; bases not matched to a gene: 6. The CDR3 sequence: CASSPTQGGTEAFF. DNA of the CDR3: TGTGCCAGCTCACCCACCCAGGGGGGGACTGAAGCTTTCTTT. Full variable domain (outside the CDR3, taken from reference TRBV18 and TRBJ1-1): NAGVMQNPRHLVRRRGQEARLRCSPMKGHSHVYWYRQLPEEGLKFMVYLQKENIIDESGMPKERFSAEFPKEGPSILRIQQVVRGDSAAYFCASSPTQGGTEAFFGQGTRLTVV.

In DNA, the CDR3 is TGTGCCAGCAGCAGACACCCACCGGGGGCCAATGAAAAACTGTTTTTT. This sequence encodes CASSRHPPGANEKLFF. V and J are TRBV6-6 and TRBJ1-4; possibly TRBD1 for D (6 bases). The CDR3 runs 16 residues. With 6 bases removed from V and 5 bases from J, the gap between germline ends came to 19 bases. CDR1 and CDR2 (germline): MNHNY, SVGAGI (reference sequence).

This clone came up a few times. V gene TRBV5-6 combines with J gene TRBJ1-2; D not certain. Germline V gives CDR1 SGHDT, CDR2 YYEEEE. V gave up 1 base and J gave up 6 bases, with 13 bases separating them. There are 14 residues in the CDR3. As DNA, the CDR3 is TGTGCCAGCAGCTTGTGGGAGGGCACGGATGGCTACACCTTC. Translated: CASSLWEGTDGYTF.

This clone appeared a single time. The genes are TRBV6-5 and TRBJ2-2; TRBD2 matches 9 bases. Germline V gene lookup returns CDR1 MNHEY and CDR2 SVGAGI. This CDR3 has 14 amino acids. V lost 6 bases, J lost 6 bases, and 5 bases stayed unmatched. Here the CDR3 reads CASRSGGFSGELFF. The CDR3 DNA follows: TGTGCCAGCAGGAGCGGGGGGTTTTCCGGGGAGCTGTTTTTT.

A single count supports this clone. CDR3 residues: CASRPGQGGYTEAFF. The CDR3 DNA follows: TGTGCCAGCAGACCGGGACAGGGGGGCTACACTGAAGCTTTCTTT. The rearrangement uses TRBV6-5 and TRBJ1-1; 11 bases are a match to TRBD1. With V trimmed by 6 bases and J by 3 bases, 6 bases remained unmatched. The germline V gene encodes CDR1 MNHEY and CDR2 SVGAGI. This CDR3 contains 15 residues.